The clone carrying this TCR beta chain was counted a few times. What it binds is not known. Assay: immunoSEQ multiplex PCR; the TCRdb copy retains only in-frame clones and omits some. The top ten hold roughly 1% of the sample, which has under 150,000 clones, over 85% seen once. This CDR3 is 12 amino acids long. Trimming removed 5 bases from V and 5 bases from J, with 9 bases in between. These data come from a study of T cell responses to AZD1222 COVID-19 vaccine. Study findings and constraints: Among vaccine-associated CD4 TCRs, coverage spanned spike, with dominance at 160-218 and 743-854.

The receptor was derived from an adult who received the AZD1222 COVID-19 vaccine. This material consisted of peripheral blood, taken 28 days after the second AZD1222 dose. The chain uses TRBV12-3 or TRBV12-4 and TRBJ2-5; weak D call: TRBD1 (5 bases). The CDR3: CASSQGVETQYF. The CDR3 coding sequence is TGTGCCAGCAGTCAAGGGGTGGAGACCCAGTACTTC.